The rows below give T cell receptor beta chains drawn from one sample of a study of blood T cell repertoires in COVID-19. Assay: immunoSEQ multiplex PCR; the TCRdb copy retains only in-frame clones and omits some. This sample has hundreds of thousands of clones, with 75% to 90% found just once. Material: PBMCs or T cells enriched from blood (not recorded which). The origin of the receptors is a man younger than 45 who had recovered from COVID-19. The CDR3 runs from the conserved cysteine through the conserved F or W. The D gene is left open where the match is weak. The size entry is marked missing in some rows and otherwise reads once, few, many or a size class.

J: TRBJ2-7; length: 15; D: .; V: TRBV3-1/TRBV3-2; size: .; DNA: TGTGCCAGCAGCCATTCATCAGCTGAGAACCGAGGGCAGTACTTC; CDR3: CASSHSSAENRGQYF
J: TRBJ1-5; length: 16; D: TRBD1; V: TRBV30; size: .; DNA: TGTGCCTGGAGTGGACCTGGGACAGGAAGCAATCAGCCCCAGCATTTT; CDR3: CAWSGPGTGSNQPQHF
J: TRBJ1-5; length: 15; D: .; V: TRBV6-1; size: .; DNA: TGTGCCAGCAGTGAAGGGCCCTTACCCAATCAGCCCCAGCATTTT; CDR3: CASSEGPLPNQPQHF
J: TRBJ1-1; length: 16; D: TRBD1; V: TRBV7-8; size: .; DNA: TGTGCCAGCAGCTTAGATTCGGCGACAGGGGGCACTGAAGCTTTCTTT; CDR3: CASSLDSATGGTEAFF
J: TRBJ2-3; length: 18; D: TRBD2; V: TRBV11-2; size: .; DNA: TGTGCCAGCTCTCAATGGCCGGGACTAGCGGACTCCGGGCATACGCAGTATTTT; CDR3: CASSQWPGLADSGHTQYF
J: TRBJ1-5; length: 17; D: .; V: TRBV30; size: .; DNA: TGTGCCTGGGGTTGTGTTCAATACAGGGTGAGTAATCAGCCCCAGCATTTT; CDR3: CAWGCVQYRVSNQPQHF
J: TRBJ2-1; length: 13; D: .; V: TRBV12-3/TRBV12-4; size: .; DNA: TGTGCCAGCAGCCGTGGACTGTACAATGAGCAGTTCTTC; CDR3: CASSRGLYNEQFF
J: TRBJ2-7; length: 17; D: TRBD2; V: TRBV19; size: once; DNA: TGTGCCAGTAGTATCCTCCGACCGGGACTAGCTTTACACGAGCAGTACTTC; CDR3: CASSILRPGLALHEQYF
J: TRBJ1-3; length: 14; D: TRBD1; V: TRBV10-2; size: .; DNA: TGCGCCAGCAGGACCGGGACAGGGGAAAACACCATATATTTT; CDR3: CASRTGTGENTIYF
J: TRBJ2-5; length: 16; D: TRBD2; V: TRBV28; size: .; DNA: TGTGCCAGCAGAATTGGACTAGCGGGAGGCCAAGAGACCCAGTACTTC; CDR3: CASRIGLAGGQETQYF
J: TRBJ2-2; length: 14; D: .; V: TRBV27; size: .; DNA: TGTGCCAGCAGTTTGGGCAGGAACACCGGGGAGCTGTTTTTT; CDR3: CASSLGRNTGELFF
J: TRBJ2-3; length: 15; D: .; V: TRBV7-3; size: .; DNA: TGTGCCAGCAGCCTAACGGGACATCTCACAGATACGCAGTATTTT; CDR3: CASSLTGHLTDTQYF
J: TRBJ1-6; length: 15; D: .; V: TRBV7-9; size: .; DNA: TGTGCCAGCAGCTTAAGGGGTCAGGGAAATTCACCCCTCCACTTT; CDR3: CASSLRGQGNSPLHF
J: TRBJ2-7; length: 15; D: .; V: TRBV30; size: .; DNA: TGTGCCTGGAGTCACGGGGGGCTTAGCTCCTACGAGCAGTACTTC; CDR3: CAWSHGGLSSYEQYF
J: TRBJ2-1; length: 15; D: TRBD2; V: TRBV7-2; size: .; DNA: TGTGCCAGCAGCTTAGAAAGCGGGAGTTTCAATGAGCAGTTCTTC; CDR3: CASSLESGSFNEQFF
J: TRBJ2-7; length: 12; D: TRBD2; V: TRBV5-6; size: few; DNA: TGTGCCAGCAGCCTAGCGGAATACGAGCAGTACTTC; CDR3: CASSLAEYEQYF
J: TRBJ1-2; length: 13; D: .; V: TRBV12-3/TRBV12-4; size: .; DNA: TGTGCCAGCAGTCAGGACACGTATTATGGCTACACCTTC; CDR3: CASSQDTYYGYTF
J: TRBJ1-6; length: 16; D: .; V: TRBV6-1; size: .; DNA: TGTGCCAGCAGTGAAGTGGGGAGGGTTAGAAATTCACCCCTCCACTTT; CDR3: CASSEVGRVRNSPLHF
J: TRBJ2-7; length: 15; D: TRBD1; V: TRBV28; size: .; DNA: TGTGCCAGCAGTTCCCCAGGGGGTGGGACCTACGAGCAGTACTTC; CDR3: CASSSPGGGTYEQYF
J: TRBJ1-2; length: 15; D: .; V: TRBV5-1; size: .; DNA: TGCGCCAGCAGCGACACGACAGCAGTAAACTATGGCTACACCTTC; CDR3: CASSDTTAVNYGYTF
J: TRBJ2-7; length: 15; D: TRBD1; V: TRBV28; size: .; DNA: TGTGCCAGCAGTCCACCCGGGACAGGGGACCACGAGCAGTACTTC; CDR3: CASSPPGTGDHEQYF
J: TRBJ2-4; length: 13; D: TRBD2; V: TRBV19; size: once; DNA: TGTGCCAGTAACGCCCCCGGGGGGAACATTCAGTACTTC; CDR3: CASNAPGGNIQYF
J: TRBJ1-3; length: 13; D: .; V: TRBV10-1; size: .; DNA: TGCGCCAGCAGCGCAGGGACTGGAAACACCATATATTTT; CDR3: CASSAGTGNTIYF
J: TRBJ2-7; length: 11; D: .; V: TRBV20-1; size: .; DNA: TGCAGTGCAGCAGGTTCCTACGAGCAGTACTTC; CDR3: CSAAGSYEQYF
J: TRBJ2-5; length: 16; D: .; V: TRBV24-1; size: .; DNA: TGTGCCACCAGTGATTGGGGGGTCCAGGGCGACGAGACCCAGTACTTC; CDR3: CATSDWGVQGDETQYF
J: TRBJ1-1; length: 14; D: .; V: TRBV6-5; size: .; DNA: TGTGCCAGCAGCGTCGGGTCCATGAACACTGAAGCTTTCTTT; CDR3: CASSVGSMNTEAFF
J: TRBJ2-4; length: 13; D: .; V: TRBV28; size: once; DNA: TGTGCCAGCAGTTTGGGCCCCCGGGGGATTCAGTACTTC; CDR3: CASSLGPRGIQYF
J: TRBJ2-5; length: 16; D: .; V: TRBV21-1; size: .; DNA: .; CDR3: CASSKEFGQGSETQYF
J: TRBJ2-1; length: 16; D: TRBD2; V: TRBV4-1; size: .; DNA: TGCGCCAGCAGCCAAGAAGGTGCGGGAGGGGTGCTTGAGCAGTTCTTC; CDR3: CASSQEGAGGVLEQFF
J: TRBJ1-1; length: 13; D: .; V: TRBV2; size: .; DNA: TGTGCCAGCGTGAGGGAGCAGAACACTGAAGCTTTCTTT; CDR3: CASVREQNTEAFF
J: TRBJ2-5; length: 15; D: .; V: TRBV28; size: .; DNA: TGTGCCAGCAGTTTCCCCAGGGACTTATCGGAGACCCAGTACTTC; CDR3: CASSFPRDLSETQYF
J: TRBJ2-7; length: 18; D: TRBD1; V: TRBV3-1/TRBV3-2; size: .; DNA: TGTGCCAGCAGCCAAGACCAATACGGGACAGGGCCGTCCTACGAGCAGTACTTC; CDR3: CASSQDQYGTGPSYEQYF
J: TRBJ2-3; length: 12; D: .; V: TRBV10-1; size: .; DNA: TGCGCCAGCAGTGACAACACAGATACGCAGTATTTT; CDR3: CASSDNTDTQYF
J: TRBJ2-1; length: 16; D: TRBD2; V: TRBV7-8; size: .; DNA: TGTGCCAGCAGCCCTCGGGGAGCGGGAGTAATAAATGAGCAGTTCTTC; CDR3: CASSPRGAGVINEQFF
J: TRBJ1-5; length: 16; D: TRBD1; V: TRBV12-5; size: once; DNA: TGTGCTAGTGGTTCCAACCCGGGACAGAACAATCAGCCCCAGCATTTT; CDR3: CASGSNPGQNNQPQHF